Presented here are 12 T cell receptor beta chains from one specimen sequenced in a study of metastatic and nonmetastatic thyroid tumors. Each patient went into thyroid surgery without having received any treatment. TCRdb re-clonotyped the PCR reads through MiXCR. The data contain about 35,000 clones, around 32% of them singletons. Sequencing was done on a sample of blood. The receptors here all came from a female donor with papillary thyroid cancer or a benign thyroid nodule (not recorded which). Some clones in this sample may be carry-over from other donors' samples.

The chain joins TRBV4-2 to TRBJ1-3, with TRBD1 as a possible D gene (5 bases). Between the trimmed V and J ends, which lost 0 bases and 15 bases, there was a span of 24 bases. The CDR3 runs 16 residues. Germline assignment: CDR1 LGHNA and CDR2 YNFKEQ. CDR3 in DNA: TGTGCCAGCAGCCAAGAAGGGACCGTCTCTGGAAACACGAGATATTTT. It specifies CASSQEGTVSGNTRYF.

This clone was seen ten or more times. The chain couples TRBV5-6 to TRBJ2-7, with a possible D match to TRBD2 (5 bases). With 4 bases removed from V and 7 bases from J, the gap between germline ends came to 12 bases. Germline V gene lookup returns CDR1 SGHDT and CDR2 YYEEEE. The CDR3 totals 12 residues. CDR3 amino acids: CASSRDFGEQYF. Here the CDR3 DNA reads TGTGCCAGCAGCCGGGATTTCGGGGAGCAGTACTTC.

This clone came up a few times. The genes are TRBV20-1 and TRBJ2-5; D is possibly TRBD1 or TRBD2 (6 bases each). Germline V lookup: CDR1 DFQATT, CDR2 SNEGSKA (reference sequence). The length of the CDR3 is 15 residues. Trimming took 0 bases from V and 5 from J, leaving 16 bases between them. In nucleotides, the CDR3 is TGCAGTGCTAGAGATCAAGGGGGGCCCCGGGAGACCCAGTACTTC. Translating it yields CSARDQGGPRETQYF.

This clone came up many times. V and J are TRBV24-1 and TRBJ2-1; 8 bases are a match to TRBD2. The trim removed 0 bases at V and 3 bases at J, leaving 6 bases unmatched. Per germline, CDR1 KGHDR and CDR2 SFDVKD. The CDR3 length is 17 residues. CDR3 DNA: TGTGCCACCAGTGATTTGGCGGGGGGAGGGGGCTACAATGAGCAGTTCTTC. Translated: CATSDLAGGGGYNEQFF.

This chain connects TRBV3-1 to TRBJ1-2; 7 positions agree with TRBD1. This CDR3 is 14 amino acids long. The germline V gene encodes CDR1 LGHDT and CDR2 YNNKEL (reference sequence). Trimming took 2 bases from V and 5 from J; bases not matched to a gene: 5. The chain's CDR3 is CASSQTGTAYGYTF. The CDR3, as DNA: TGTGCCAGCAGCCAAACCGGGACAGCTTATGGCTACACCTTC.

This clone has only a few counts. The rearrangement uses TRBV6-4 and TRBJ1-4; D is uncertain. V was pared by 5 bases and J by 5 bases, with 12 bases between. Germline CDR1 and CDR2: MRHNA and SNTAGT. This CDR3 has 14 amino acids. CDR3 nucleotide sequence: TGTGCCAGCAGTTATAGGGCCTCCAATGAAAAACTGTTTTTT. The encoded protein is CASSYRASNEKLFF.

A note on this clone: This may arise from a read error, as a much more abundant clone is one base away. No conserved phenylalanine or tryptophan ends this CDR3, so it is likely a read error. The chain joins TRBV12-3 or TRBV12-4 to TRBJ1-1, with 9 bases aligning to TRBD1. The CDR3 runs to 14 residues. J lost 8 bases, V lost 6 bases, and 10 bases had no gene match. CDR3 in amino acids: CASSSGTGCAEAFS. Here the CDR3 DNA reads TGTGCCAGCAGCTCCGGGACAGGGTGCGCCGAAGCTTTCTCT.

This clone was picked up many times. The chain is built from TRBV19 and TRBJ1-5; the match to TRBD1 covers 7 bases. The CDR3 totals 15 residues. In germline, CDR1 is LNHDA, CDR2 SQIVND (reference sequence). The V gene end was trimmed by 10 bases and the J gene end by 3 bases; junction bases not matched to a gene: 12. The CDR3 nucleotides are TGTGCCACCTTACCTATTACAGGGGCCAATCAGCCCCAGCATTTT. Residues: CATLPITGANQPQHF.

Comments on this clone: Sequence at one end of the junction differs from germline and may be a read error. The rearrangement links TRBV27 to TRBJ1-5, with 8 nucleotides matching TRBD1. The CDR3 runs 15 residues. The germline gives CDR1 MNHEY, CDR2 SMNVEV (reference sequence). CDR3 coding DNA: TGTGCCAGCAGTTTCGTCTGGGACAGGATCGGGCCCGAGCATTTT. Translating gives CASSFVWDRIGPEHF.

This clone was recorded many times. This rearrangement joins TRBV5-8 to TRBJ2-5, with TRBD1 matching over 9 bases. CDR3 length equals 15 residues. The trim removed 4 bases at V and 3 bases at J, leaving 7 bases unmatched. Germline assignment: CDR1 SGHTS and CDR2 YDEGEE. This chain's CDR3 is CASSPGQGSEETQYF. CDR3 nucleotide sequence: TGTGCCAGCAGCCCCGGACAGGGGTCCGAAGAGACCCAGTACTTC.

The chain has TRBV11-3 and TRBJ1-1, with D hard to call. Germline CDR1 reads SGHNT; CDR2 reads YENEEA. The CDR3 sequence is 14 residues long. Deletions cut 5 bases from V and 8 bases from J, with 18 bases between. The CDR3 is CASSHSAARPEAFF. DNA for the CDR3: TGTGCCAGCAGCCACTCGGCGGCTAGACCCGAAGCTTTCTTT.

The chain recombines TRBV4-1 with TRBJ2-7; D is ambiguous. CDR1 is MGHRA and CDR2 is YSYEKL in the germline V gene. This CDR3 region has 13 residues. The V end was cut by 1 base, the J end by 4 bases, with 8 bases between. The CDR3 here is CASSQGTIYEQYF. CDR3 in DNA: TGCGCCAGCAGCCAAGGTACCATATACGAGCAGTACTTC.